This passage covers 30 T cell receptor beta chains from one sample sequenced in a study of T cells expressing NK-cell markers (dated by TCRdb to 2018 to 2020). The library was produced with 5' RACE. Instrument used: Illumina HiSeq 2000. Each CDR3 protein sequence appears as one entry after TCRdb reprocessed the reads, and no DNA is included. The sample table records around 100,000 distinct CDR3 sequences. The ten largest make up 15% to 20% of the sample. Sequencing was carried out using blood T cells: a sorted CD56 or NKG2C T cell subset, CD4+ or CD8+ T cells, or bulk PBMC T cells (not recorded which). The receptors stem from a woman between 18 and 75 years old in good health.

The chain combines TRBV7-9 with TRBJ2-3; TCRdb picks TRBD1, but there is no DNA to check that call. The CDR3 is made up of 15 amino acids. The germline V gene encodes CDR1 SEHNR and CDR2 FQNEAQ (reference sequence). CDR3 sequence: CASSQGAGLGDTQYF.

The chain carries TRBV6-4 and TRBJ2-3; TCRdb calls TRBD2, which cannot be checked without DNA. The germline CDR1 and CDR2 sequences are MRHNA and SNTAGT. This CDR3 comprises 15 residues. The CDR3 region is CASSETSGGPDTQYF.

CDR3 residues: CSARRAGDNEQFF. The genes are TRBV20-1 and TRBJ2-1; there is no DNA to check the TCRdb D call of TRBD2. The germline V gene has CDR1 DFQATT and CDR2 SNEGSKA (reference sequence). The CDR3 loop spans 13 amino acids.

The CDR3 region is CAIGANTGELFF. The chain has TRBV10-3 and TRBJ2-2. Germline CDR1 is ENHRY and CDR2 is SYGVKD. The CDR3 totals 12 residues.

This chain uses TRBV30 with TRBJ2-2; TCRdb indicates TRBD1, and absent DNA this call remains unverified. The CDR3 consists of 13 residues. CDR1 GTSNPN and CDR2 SVGIG come from the germline V gene (reference sequence). The CDR3 loop reads CAWTTGDTGELFF.

This CDR3 reads CSVDSAGNGYTF. The chain links TRBV29-1 to TRBJ1-2. Germline V gives CDR1 SQVTM, CDR2 ANQGSEA. The CDR3 consists of 12 residues. The variable domain in full, with the rest retrieved from reference TRBV29-1 and TRBJ1-2, is SAVISQKPSRDICQRGTSLTIQCQVDSQVTMMFWYRQQPGQSLTLIATANQGSEATYESGFVIDKFPISRPNLTFSTLTVSNMSPEDSSIYLCSVDSAGNGYTFGSGTRLTVV.

The V gene is TRBV7-3, the J gene TRBJ2-7; TCRdb's assignment of TRBD2 cannot be checked, as there is no DNA. CDR1 SGHTA and CDR2 FQGTGA come from the germline V gene. This CDR3 has 15 amino acids. The CDR3 loop is CASSFTSGSSYEQYF.

The rearrangement links TRBV13 to TRBJ2-2; there is no DNA to check the TCRdb D call of TRBD1. This CDR3 is built from 14 residues. Germline CDR1 reads PRHDT; CDR2 reads FYEKMQ (reference sequence). CDR3 sequence: CASSLGPLTGELFF.

The chain carries TRBV29-1 and TRBJ2-2; TCRdb selects TRBD2, and the lack of DNA leaves this call unchecked. Germline V gene data show CDR1 as SQVTM and CDR2 as ANQGSEA. The CDR3 has 16 residues. This CDR3 reads CSECPSLAGGPGELFF.

The chain employs TRBV20-1 and TRBJ2-5. In germline, CDR1 is DFQATT, CDR2 SNEGSKA (reference sequence). CDR3 length equals 13 residues. CDR3 residues: CSARNLAGETQYF.

The rearrangement uses TRBV4-3 and TRBJ1-2; TCRdb designates TRBD1, a call that cannot be tested without DNA. Germline V lookup: CDR1 LGHNA, CDR2 YSLEER. CDR3 length: 14 residues. CDR3 residues: CASQSTGFDYGYTF.

J is TRBJ2-5 and V is TRBV9; TCRdb reports TRBD1, a call that lacks DNA to check it against. This CDR3 is built from 15 residues. The germline gives CDR1 SGDLS, CDR2 YYNGEE. The CDR3 reads CASSVAWGGAETQYF. Variable domain in full (rest from reference TRBV9 and TRBJ2-5): DSGVTQTPKHLITATGQRVTLRCSPRSGDLSVYWYQQSLDQGLQFLIQYYNGEERAKGNILERFSAQQFPDLHSELNLSSLELGDSALYFCASSVAWGGAETQYFGPGTRLLVL.

The chain couples TRBV15 to TRBJ2-3. Germline CDR1 and CDR2: LNHNV and YYDKDF (reference sequence). The CDR3 totals 14 residues. CDR3: CATSKDATTDTQYF.

The chain has TRBV9 and TRBJ2-5; TCRdb indicates TRBD2, and absent DNA this call remains unverified. This CDR3 region has 17 residues. CDR1 is SGDLS, CDR2 YYNGEE, per germline. CDR3 in amino acids: CASSAYFGLAGGETQYF.

V is TRBV7-6 and J is TRBJ1-4. The V gene's germline CDR1 is SGHVS and CDR2 FNYEAQ. CDR3 size: 15 residues. CDR3 in amino acids: CASSRSGGYGEKLFF. The entire variable domain, with the rest obtained from reference TRBV7-6 and TRBJ1-4, is as follows: GAGVSQSPRYKVTKRGQDVALRCDPISGHVSLYWYRQALGQGPEFLTYFNYEAQQDKSGLPNDRFSAERPEGSISTLTIQRTEQRDSAMYRCASSRSGGYGEKLFFGSGTQLSVL.

The chain has TRBV12-3 or TRBV12-4 and TRBJ2-1; TCRdb's assignment of TRBD1 cannot be checked, as there is no DNA. This CDR3 has 11 residues. The CDR3 loop reads CASSPGDEQFF.

The rearrangement links TRBV12-3 or TRBV12-4 to TRBJ2-5; TCRdb returns TRBD2, unconfirmable since there is no DNA. The CDR3 consists of 14 residues. CDR3 protein: CASSGTSGEETQYF.

The V call is TRBV29-1, the J call TRBJ2-7; the TRBD2 assignment by TCRdb is unverifiable without DNA. This CDR3 has 15 amino acids. Germline loops: CDR1 SQVTM, CDR2 ANQGSEA. The CDR3 here is CSVELASGLLDEQYF.

The rearrangement links TRBV15 to TRBJ1-1; TCRdb's D call, TRBD1, is unchecked because there is no DNA. Germline V CDR1 and CDR2: LNHNV, YYDKDF (reference sequence). The CDR3 is 18 amino acids. CDR3 residues: CATSRDIGGGKVNTEAFF.

The chain has TRBV12-3 or TRBV12-4 and TRBJ2-3. The CDR3 consists of 14 residues. The CDR3 sequence is CASSISGEADTQYF.

V is TRBV23-1 and J is TRBJ2-5. TRBV23-1 is an ORF, and what it does is uncertain. This CDR3 contains 14 residues. The CDR3 here is CASSQSREQETQYF.

The CDR3 spells CSVVRQGVDYGYTF. The chain joins TRBV29-1 to TRBJ1-2; the D gene TCRdb calls, TRBD1, cannot be checked with no DNA. CDR1 is SQVTM and CDR2 is ANQGSEA in the germline V gene. The CDR3 has 14 amino acids.

This CDR3 is CASRPGTANSPLHF. The chain links TRBV4-1 to TRBJ1-6; the TCRdb D gene call, TRBD1, has no DNA to confirm it. This CDR3 is 14 amino acids long. Germline CDR1 is MGHRA and CDR2 is YSYEKL.

The genes are TRBV6-2 or TRBV6-3 and TRBJ2-5; TCRdb returns TRBD2, unconfirmable since there is no DNA. This CDR3 is 13 amino acids long. Looked up from germline, CDR1 is MNHEY and CDR2 is SVGEGT. The CDR3 sequence is CASSTGPWETQYF.

This rearrangement joins TRBV6-1 to TRBJ2-3; TCRdb's D gene call, TRBD2, goes unchecked for lack of DNA. Per the germline V gene, CDR1 is MNHNS and CDR2 is SASEGT. The CDR3 has 15 residues. The CDR3 protein is CASRGLAGGPDTQYF.

The CDR3: CASSPMGLPKLFF. This chain joins TRBV7-9 and TRBJ1-4. The germline CDR1 and CDR2 sequences are SEHNR and FQNEAQ (reference sequence). The CDR3 consists of 13 residues. The variable domain in full, with the rest retrieved from reference TRBV7-9 and TRBJ1-4, is DTGVSQNPRHKITKRGQNVTFRCDPISEHNRLYWYRQTLGQGPEFLTYFQNEAQLEKSRLLSDRFSAERPKGSFSTLEIQRTEQGDSAMYLCASSPMGLPKLFFGSGTQLSVL.

V is TRBV11-1 and J is TRBJ1-2. This CDR3 is built from 15 residues. Germline V CDR1 and CDR2: SGHAT, FQDESV (reference sequence). This chain's CDR3 is CASSFDPSGNYGYTF.

The chain combines TRBV4-3 with TRBJ2-7; the TRBD2 assignment by TCRdb is unverifiable without DNA. The CDR3 is made up of 15 amino acids. Germline CDR1 is LGHNA and CDR2 is YSLEER. CDR3 in amino acids: CASSQASGGSYEQYF.

The genes are TRBV18 and TRBJ1-1; there is no DNA to check the TCRdb D call of TRBD1. The length of the CDR3 is 14 residues. CDR1 and CDR2 from the germline V gene are KGHSH and LQKENI. The chain's CDR3 is CASSGPSPGTEAFF.

The rearrangement joins TRBV7-9 to TRBJ1-2; TCRdb indicates TRBD1, and absent DNA this call remains unverified. CDR1 SEHNR and CDR2 FQNEAQ come from the germline V gene (reference sequence). The CDR3 sequence is 16 residues long. CDR3 loop: CASSSDRDEVNYGYTF. The whole variable domain, filled in from reference TRBV7-9 and TRBJ1-2, reads DTGVSQNPRHKITKRGQNVTFRCDPISEHNRLYWYRQTLGQGPEFLTYFQNEAQLEKSRLLSDRFSAERPKGSFSTLEIQRTEQGDSAMYLCASSSDRDEVNYGYTFGSGTRLTVV.